One T cell receptor (beta chain) is described in this entry. What it recognizes is unknown. Repertoires were generated with immunoSEQ multiplex PCR, while TCRdb's copy carries only in-frame clones and drops some. The data contain some 180,000 clones, around 86% of them seen just once; the ten biggest clones take up approximately 7%. A 120-subject validation cohort, separate from the approximately 690-subject first cohort, supplied the donors. This sample is part of a study of cytomegalovirus exposure and HLA in healthy donors. Overall study: The same platform was used for the 100 to 150 validation repertoires and the approximately 670 first-cohort repertoires, a later analysis reported.

The CDR3 contains 14 residues. Looked up from germline, CDR1 is SGHRS and CDR2 is YFSETQ. V lost 4 bases and J lost 1, with 12 bases in between. General study results and limits: The study listed approximately 160 cytomegalovirus-associated TCR beta chains.

The receptor's source is a man between 25 and 39 years old in good health and CMV-seropositive. The genes are TRBV5-1 and TRBJ2-7; weak D call: TRBD1 (5 bases). The sequenced material came from PBMCs. The CDR3 loop reads CASSILRESYEQYF. DNA of the CDR3: TGCGCCAGCAGCATTCTCAGGGAATCCTACGAGCAGTACTTC.